These 14 T cell receptor beta chains share one sample of origin, sequenced in a study of breast tumors, draining lymph nodes, adjacent tissues. Samples came from axillary lymph nodes draining the breast cancer. MiXCR, run by TCRdb on the multiplex PCR reads, gives a single entry per CDR3 protein. The repertoire holds about 110,000 distinct CDR3 sequences, with about 31% as singletons. The specimen was axillary lymph node tissue. The receptors here all came from a female donor with breast cancer. Some clones in this sample may be carry-over from other donors' samples.

This chain links TRBV12-3 or TRBV12-4 with TRBJ2-1; perhaps D is TRBD1 or TRBD2 (7 bases each). This CDR3 is built from 15 residues. V was cut by 4 bases and J by 3 bases, with 13 bases left in between. The CDR3 is CASSSTGEGYNEQFF. CDR3 nucleotides: TGTGCCAGCAGTTCTACAGGGGAGGGCTACAATGAGCAGTTCTTC.

This clonotype was seen at least ten times. The V and J genes are TRBV20-1 and TRBJ2-3; 9 positions agree with TRBD2. The trim removed 1 base at V and 0 bases at J, leaving 5 bases unmatched. Germline V CDR1 and CDR2: DFQATT, SNEGSKA (reference sequence). The CDR3 is 16 residues long. Written as DNA, the CDR3 is TGCAGTGCTAGAGGGTTAGCGGGGGCTAGCACAGATACGCAGTATTTT. Translating it yields CSARGLAGASTDTQYF.

The V and J genes are TRBV3-1 and TRBJ2-1, with unresolved D. The CDR3 covers 15 residues. Germline CDR1 is LGHDT and CDR2 is YNNKEL (reference sequence). V was pared by 1 base and J by 0 bases, with 7 bases between. The CDR3 here is CASSQAAASYNEQFF. As DNA, the CDR3 is TGTGCCAGCAGCCAAGCGGCGGCCTCCTACAATGAGCAGTTCTTC.

The sample holds many counts of this clonotype. CDR3 protein: CASSYSYRGPNYGYTF. The CDR3 coding sequence is TGTGCCAGCAGTTACTCGTACAGGGGGCCCAACTATGGCTACACCTTC. The chain carries TRBV6-5 and TRBJ1-2, with TRBD1 matching over 9 bases. The trim removed 0 bases at V and 2 bases at J, leaving 4 bases unmatched. CDR3 length: 16 residues. The germline V gene has CDR1 MNHEY and CDR2 SVGAGI.

This clonotype was counted ten times or more. The gene calls are TRBV10-3 and TRBJ1-1; tentative D call: TRBD1 (6 bases). CDR3 length: 13 residues. CDR1 is ENHRY, CDR2 SYGVKD, per germline. Trimming stripped 4 bases from V and 6 bases from J, with 12 bases between. CDR3 residues: CAISVNRASEAFF. The CDR3 region has the DNA TGTGCCATCAGTGTCAACAGGGCTTCTGAAGCTTTCTTT.

This clonotype was seen many times. The J gene is TRBJ1-6, the V gene TRBV5-1, with D maybe TRBD1 (5 bases). The CDR3 sequence is 13 residues long. Germline lookup yields CDR1 SGHRS and CDR2 YFSETQ. Between the trimmed V and J ends, which lost 0 bases and 10 bases, there was a span of 8 bases. This chain's CDR3 is CASSLAGRSPLHF. DNA of the CDR3: TGCGCCAGCAGCTTGGCAGGGAGGTCACCCCTCCACTTT.

This clonotype was counted ten times or more. The rearrangement uses TRBV5-4 and TRBJ2-7; 8 nucleotides align to TRBD1. With 3 bases clipped from V and 2 bases from J, the junction kept 4 bases outside the gene matches. Germline V gene lookup returns CDR1 SGHNT and CDR2 YYREEE (reference sequence). This CDR3 spans 14 amino acids. CDR3 nucleotides: TGTGCCAGCAGCTCTGGACAGGGCACCTACGAGCAGTACTTC. Its translation: CASSSGQGTYEQYF.

To note about this clonotype: The junction departs from the called germline gene at one end, perhaps through a read error. The V call is TRBV9, the J call TRBJ1-6, with D tentatively TRBD1 (5 bases). CDR3 length equals 14 residues. Germline V lookup: CDR1 SGDLS, CDR2 YYNGEE. The CDR3 protein is CASSVMAEGSPLPF. CDR3 sequence (DNA): TGTGCCAGCAGCGTAATGGCAGAGGGGTCGCCCCTCCCCTTT.

This clonotype has at least ten counts. This could be a read error, since a much larger clone is one nucleotide away. CDR3 in DNA: TGCAGCGCCAACAGGGGCGTTGGTGAAGAACTGTTTTTT. Translated: CSANRGVGEELFF. The chain links TRBV29-1 to TRBJ1-4; 7 positions match TRBD1. This CDR3 has 13 amino acids. Germline loops: CDR1 SQVTM, CDR2 ANQGSEA. The variable domain in full, completed from reference TRBV29-1 and TRBJ1-4, reads SAVISQKPSRDICQRGTSLTIQCQVDSQVTMMFWYRQQPGQSLTLIATANQGSEATYESGFVIDKFPISRPNLTFSTLTVSNMSPEDSSIYLCSANRGVGEELFFGSGTQLSVL.

V gene TRBV6-1 combines with J gene TRBJ2-5, with 8 bases that match TRBD2. V trimming: 5 bases; J trimming: 4 bases; junction bases outside the gene matches: 9. The CDR3 sequence is 15 residues long. Germline V gene data show CDR1 as MNHNS and CDR2 as SASEGT. CDR3 DNA sequence: TGTGCCAGCAGTCCCGGGGGGGGGCCGGGAGAGACCCAGTACTTC. Amino acid sequence: CASSPGGGPGETQYF.

In this sample, this clonotype turned up once. The genes are TRBV29-1 and TRBJ2-3; perhaps TRBD2 as D (6 bases). The germline V gene has CDR1 SQVTM and CDR2 ANQGSEA. V was pared by 4 bases and J by 6 bases, with 17 bases between. CDR3 length: 14 amino acids. DNA of the CDR3: TGCAGCGTTGCCTTCGGGCGGGACGGTGATACGCAGTATTTT. Amino acid sequence: CSVAFGRDGDTQYF.

This clonotype was observed at least ten times. At one end, the junction sequence differs from germline, possibly due to a read error. The gene calls are TRBV7-2 and TRBJ2-1; possible D gene TRBD2, 5 bases. Germline lookup yields CDR1 SGHTA and CDR2 FQGNSA. The CDR3 has 14 amino acids. Written as DNA, the CDR3 is TGTGCCAGCAGCTTAGACGGGATCTACAATGAGCGGTTCTTC. As protein: CASSLDGIYNERFF.

This clonotype has only a few counts. The rearrangement links TRBV28 to TRBJ1-5; 9 bases are shared with TRBD1. Germline V CDR1 and CDR2: MDHEN, SYDVKM. This CDR3 comprises 16 residues. The V and J ends lost 2 bases and 4 bases, in that order; junction bases with no gene match: 6. The CDR3 reads CASSLATGGKNQPQHF. The CDR3 nucleotides are TGTGCCAGCAGTTTAGCGACAGGGGGTAAAAATCAGCCCCAGCATTTT.

Notes on this clonotype: A much larger clone lies a single base off, so this may be a read error. The rearrangement uses TRBV5-5 and TRBJ2-7, with 8 bases lining up with TRBD2. This CDR3 comprises 13 residues. Germline trimming cut 5 bases from V and 13 bases from J; bases unmatched to any gene: 14. From germline, CDR1 is SGHKS and CDR2 YYEKEE (reference sequence). The CDR3 reads CASSNSTSEGPYF. CDR3 nucleotides: TGTGCCAGCAGTAATTCGACTAGCGAGGGTCCCTACTTC.